These T cell receptor beta chains were read from a single sample in a study of human T cells and chemical hapten exposure. A single record per CDR3 protein comes from TCRdb applying MiXCR to the RACE reads. The sample contains some 170,000 distinct CDR3 sequences, 25% to 35% of which appear only once. The sequences come from whole blood, collected in connection with sensitization to the hapten diphenylcyclopropenone (DPC). The receptor source for this set is a young woman with alopecia areata. Some clones in this sample may be carry-over from other donors' samples. CDR3s include the opening cysteine and the closing phenylalanine or tryptophan. Where a row states a size, it is once, few, many or the class of an expanded clone; other rows omit it.

CDR3 protein	clone size	V gene
CSARPTVTGELFF	-	TRBV20-1
CAISDGGGSYNEQFF	few	TRBV10-3
CASSLGAGVSYNEQFF	-	TRBV7-6
CASTGGAEAFF	few	TRBV10-2
CASSWDRDNQPQHF	-	TRBV12-3/TRBV12-4
CSQGQGETQYF	-	TRBV29-1
CASSFSGTGPMNTEAFF	-	TRBV5-1
CASRREDQSWAYEQYF	few	TRBV5-8
CASTGDFSNQPQHF	-	TRBV6-1
CAELVGGANVLTF	few	TRBV6-5
CASSAYREVTDTQYF	-	TRBV11-2
CSAMDRGIQPQHF	few	TRBV20-1
CATGVGRGYGELFF	-	TRBV7-9
CSVERPSTDTQYF	-	TRBV29-1
CLVVGQDTDTQYF	few	TRBV29-1
CASSLQEIEAFF	-	TRBV12-3/TRBV12-4
CASSFSRSGTDTQYF	-	TRBV7-2
CASSESSGPTGELFF	once	TRBV2
CASSLTGTVTDTQYF	-	TRBV7-9
CASSWGQGGNEQYF	-	TRBV6-5
CASSQGGQGRGKMGEQYF	-	TRBV4-3
CASSLPGNEEQYF	-	TRBV7-8
CASSLRDRYEKLFF	-	TRBV13
CAAGGLGTDTQYF	-	TRBV7-9
CASSLVRTGEFSEQFF	few	TRBV7-2
CSAYQVWPETQYF	-	TRBV20-1
CASRPAWGTEAFF	-	TRBV27
CASTSSGTTHGYTF	-	TRBV12-3/TRBV12-4
CASRFRGNIQYF	few	TRBV2
CASRSGGAGQETQYF	many	TRBV5-1
CASSQGGVGYTF	many	TRBV3-1